The 28 T cell receptor beta chains in this list originate from one sample, sequenced in a study of blood T cell repertoires in COVID-19. Sequencing used immunoSEQ multiplex PCR; TCRdb keeps in-frame clones, though not all of them. The data show fewer than 300,000 clones, 86% seen once. The specimen was PBMCs or T cells enriched from blood (not recorded which). The receptors come from a man aged 18 to 35 who had recovered from COVID-19.

V and J are TRBV29-1 and TRBJ1-4; a weak D match, TRBD1 (5 bases). This CDR3 region has 12 residues. Germline assignment: CDR1 SQVTM and CDR2 ANQGSEA. V lost 3 bases and J lost 6, with 8 bases in between. In DNA, the CDR3 is TGCAGCGTTGAGGGGCTGGATGAAAAACTGTTTTTT. This encodes CSVEGLDEKLFF.

The chain uses TRBV11-2 and TRBJ1-1; D uncertain. V lost 5 bases and J 4 bases, leaving 8 bases between the germline ends. This CDR3 contains 12 residues. Germline V gene lookup returns CDR1 SGHAT and CDR2 FQNNGV. CDR3 coding DNA: TGTGCCAGCAGCATTTGGAGCACTGAAGCTTTCTTT. This codes for CASSIWSTEAFF.

This clone was seen only a few times. V and J are TRBV28 and TRBJ1-3; the match to TRBD1 covers 7 bases. Germline assignment: CDR1 MDHEN and CDR2 SYDVKM. V shed 6 bases, J shed 4 bases, and the junction held 6 bases outside the gene matches. This CDR3 contains 14 residues. The CDR3: CASSIDRAGNTIYF. DNA of the CDR3: TGTGCCAGCAGCATCGACAGGGCAGGAAACACCATATATTTT.

V usage is TRBV7-6 and J usage is TRBJ1-1; TRBD1 matches 7 bases. Germline assignment: CDR1 SGHVS and CDR2 FNYEAQ. CDR3 length: 15 residues. Unmatched junction bases numbered 4, after V lost 2 bases and J lost 1 base. The DNA of the CDR3 is TGTGCCAGCAGCTTATCAGGGGGAGCGAACACTGAAGCTTTCTTT. Protein sequence: CASSLSGGANTEAFF.

V is TRBV12-3 or TRBV12-4 and J is TRBJ1-5; D gene unclear. The CDR3 loop spans 11 amino acids. The ends were cut back, 0 bases at V and 8 bases at J, with 2 bases in the middle. CDR3 region: CASSLAEPQHF. The CDR3 region has the DNA TGTGCCAGCAGTTTAGCCGAGCCCCAGCATTTT.

The chain recombines TRBV6-5 with TRBJ2-7, with a tentative D call TRBD2 (6 bases). The CDR3 extends over 14 amino acids. Looked up from germline, CDR1 is MNHEY and CDR2 is SVGAGI. V shed 5 bases and J shed 0 bases, with 11 bases lying between them. CDR3 nucleotide sequence: TGTGCCAGCAGTAGCGGGCCAAGCTCCTACGAGCAGTACTTC. Translation gives CASSSGPSSYEQYF.

V usage is TRBV7-9 and J usage is TRBJ1-4; tentatively, D is TRBD1 (6 bases). Germline assignment: CDR1 SEHNR and CDR2 FQNEAQ (reference sequence). The CDR3 totals 14 residues. Trimming took off 5 bases at V and 6 bases at J, with 13 bases between the two ends. The CDR3: CASSLQQGHEKLFF. The CDR3 nucleotides are TGTGCCAGCAGCCTTCAACAGGGCCATGAAAAACTGTTTTTT. The full variable domain, with the rest looked up from reference TRBV7-9 and TRBJ1-4, is DTGVSQNPRHKITKRGQNVTFRCDPISEHNRLYWYRQTLGQGPEFLTYFQNEAQLEKSRLLSDRFSAERPKGSFSTLEIQRTEQGDSAMYLCASSLQQGHEKLFFGSGTQLSVL.

The chain has TRBV2 and TRBJ1-5; perhaps TRBD1 as D (6 bases). Germline V gene lookup returns CDR1 SNHLY and CDR2 FYNNEI. V was clipped by 7 bases and J by 1 base, with 8 bases between them. The CDR3 spans 13 residues. In nucleotides, the CDR3 is TGTGCCAGCAACAGGGACAGCAATCAGCCCCAGCATTTT. The encoded protein is CASNRDSNQPQHF.

This rearrangement joins TRBV19 to TRBJ2-4; 14 bases line up with TRBD2. With 5 bases clipped from V and 7 bases from J, the junction kept 4 bases outside the gene matches. CDR3 length equals 15 residues. CDR1 is LNHDA, CDR2 SQIVND, per germline (reference sequence). The CDR3 loop is CASSSGLAGVNIQYF. The CDR3 DNA is TGTGCCAGTAGTTCGGGACTAGCGGGAGTTAACATTCAGTACTTC. Full variable domain (remainder filled in from reference TRBV19 and TRBJ2-4): DGGITQSPKYLFRKEGQNVTLSCEQNLNHDAMYWYRQDPGQGLRLIYYSQIVNDFQKGDIAEGYSVSREKKESFPLTVTSAQKNPTAFYLCASSSGLAGVNIQYFGAGTRLSVL.

This sequence joins TRBV28 and TRBJ1-6, with TRBD1 matching over 10 bases. Germline loops: CDR1 MDHEN, CDR2 SYDVKM. The CDR3 sequence is 21 residues long. V was pared by 4 bases and J by 0 bases, with 15 bases of the junction left unmatched. The CDR3 DNA is TGTGCCAGCAGTTCTCCCGGGACAGGGGCAACGGCAAGCTCCTATAATTCACCCCTCCACTTT. Translating gives CASSSPGTGATASSYNSPLHF.

This rearrangement joins TRBV28 to TRBJ2-7, with D tentatively TRBD2 (5 bases). The CDR3 length is 11 residues. V lost 6 bases to trimming and J lost 5 bases, with 8 bases between them. The germline V gene has CDR1 MDHEN and CDR2 SYDVKM. DNA of the CDR3: TGTGCCAGCAGGGGAGACCACGAGCAGTACTTC. The encoded protein is CASRGDHEQYF.

This clone has just one count. This CDR3 reads CASRGDRGTEQYF. The CDR3 bases are TGTGCCAGCAGGGGGGACAGGGGAACCGAGCAGTACTTC. The chain is built from TRBV2 and TRBJ2-7, with 10 positions matching TRBD1. Germline CDR1 is SNHLY and CDR2 is FYNNEI. V lost 6 bases, J lost 6 bases, and 5 bases stayed unmatched. The CDR3 totals 13 residues.

The chain combines TRBV7-8 with TRBJ1-1; 7 bases are shared with TRBD1. J was trimmed by 1 base and V by 2 bases; bases with no gene match: 4. The CDR3 contains 15 residues. In germline, CDR1 is SGHVS, CDR2 FQNEAQ. The DNA for the CDR3 is TGTGCCAGCAGCTTAACAGGGACAGCGAACACTGAAGCTTTCTTT. Residues: CASSLTGTANTEAFF. Variable domain in full (rest from reference TRBV7-8 and TRBJ1-1): GAGVSQSPRYKVAKRGQDVALRCDPISGHVSLFWYQQALGQGPEFLTYFQNEAQLDKSGLPSDRFFAERPEGSVSTLKIQRTQQEDSAVYLCASSLTGTANTEAFFGQGTRLTVV.

V is TRBV14 and J is TRBJ1-4; weak D call: TRBD1 (5 bases). V dropped 4 bases and J dropped 7 bases, with 22 bases sitting between them. This CDR3 contains 17 residues. CDR1 SGHDN and CDR2 FVKESK come from the germline V gene. CDR3: CASSRHRQGRLPEKLFF. The DNA of the CDR3 is TGTGCCAGCAGCCGTCATAGGCAGGGTAGGCTCCCTGAAAAACTGTTTTTT.

The chain carries TRBV6-5 and TRBJ2-7; 9 nucleotides match TRBD1. Unmatched junction bases numbered 5, after V lost 8 bases and J lost 3 bases. Germline V gene data show CDR1 as MNHEY and CDR2 as SVGAGI. The CDR3 consists of 13 residues. The DNA for the CDR3 is TGTGCCAGCGGCACGGGACAGGGCTACGAGCAGTACTTC. Residues: CASGTGQGYEQYF.

The chain has TRBV11-3 and TRBJ2-1; the match to TRBD2 covers 8 bases. CDR3 length: 15 amino acids. Per the germline V gene, CDR1 is SGHNT and CDR2 is YENEEA. The ends lost 5 bases at V and 9 bases at J; junction bases unmatched: 12. The CDR3 DNA reads as TGTGCCAGCAGCCCGGAGGGACTAGGGACCTCTGAGCAGTTCTTC. As protein: CASSPEGLGTSEQFF.

The chain uses TRBV3-1 (or the pseudogene TRBV3-2) and TRBJ2-3; 12 nucleotides line up with TRBD2. The CDR3 has 19 amino acids. V lost 0 bases, J lost 0 bases, and 7 bases stayed unmatched. The V gene's germline CDR1 is LGHDT and CDR2 YNNKEL (reference sequence). The CDR3 is CASSQDRLAGGPSTDTQYF. The CDR3 bases are TGTGCCAGCAGCCAAGATCGTCTAGCGGGGGGGCCCAGCACAGATACGCAGTATTTT.

V and J are TRBV5-1 and TRBJ1-1; 10 bases are a match to TRBD1. This CDR3 has 16 amino acids. Germline lookup yields CDR1 SGHRS and CDR2 YFSETQ. V gave up 3 bases and J gave up 4 bases; unmatched junction bases: 9. This CDR3 is CASSSRQGAAGTEAFF. The CDR3 DNA reads TGCGCCAGCAGCTCCAGACAGGGGGCTGCCGGCACTGAAGCTTTCTTT.

The chain joins TRBV19 to TRBJ1-6, with a possible D match to TRBD1 (6 bases). There are 15 residues in the CDR3. V lost 4 bases and J 2 bases, leaving 9 bases between the germline ends. Germline V gene sequence: CDR1 LNHDA, CDR2 SQIVND (reference sequence). CDR3 DNA sequence: TGTGCCAGTAGTACGTGGACAGCCTATAATTCACCCCTCCACTTT. It encodes CASSTWTAYNSPLHF.

This clone was counted a few times. This chain connects TRBV29-1 to TRBJ2-1; TRBD1 is a possible D gene (6 bases). This CDR3 comprises 12 residues. Trimming stripped 6 bases from V and 4 bases from J, with 10 bases between. Germline V gives CDR1 SQVTM, CDR2 ANQGSEA. CDR3: CSVHGQYNEQFF. CDR3 nucleotides: TGCAGCGTCCACGGACAGTACAATGAGCAGTTCTTC.

This sequence joins TRBV2 and TRBJ2-1, with TRBD2 identical over 13 bases. This CDR3 has 17 amino acids. V trimming: 4 bases; J trimming: 5 bases; junction bases outside the gene matches: 8. Germline CDR1 and CDR2: SNHLY and FYNNEI. The CDR3 here is CASSAWTSGSVDNEQFF. DNA of the CDR3: TGTGCCAGCAGTGCCTGGACTAGCGGGAGTGTAGACAATGAGCAGTTCTTC.

The chain employs TRBV11-3 and TRBJ2-7; 9 bases are shared with TRBD2. Germline assignment: CDR1 SGHNT and CDR2 YENEEA. V shed 1 base, J shed 5 bases, and the junction held 6 bases outside the gene matches. The CDR3 has 15 amino acids. CDR3 nucleotide sequence: TGTGCCAGCAGCTTAGTAGGAGCGGGAGGTCACGAGCAGTACTTC. It translates to CASSLVGAGGHEQYF.

V usage is TRBV5-1 and J usage is TRBJ2-7; a weak D match, TRBD1 (6 bases). V was shortened by 0 bases and J by 6 bases, with 16 bases between the two germline ends. This CDR3 spans 15 amino acids. Germline V lookup: CDR1 SGHRS, CDR2 YFSETQ. The DNA of the CDR3 is TGCGCCAGCAGCTTGGAGGGGCAGGGGTTCTTCGAGCAGTACTTC. It specifies CASSLEGQGFFEQYF.

DNA of the CDR3: TGTGCCAGCAGTCAGAGACAGTACAATGAGCAGTTCTTC. Its protein is CASSQRQYNEQFF. V usage is TRBV12-3 or TRBV12-4 and J usage is TRBJ2-1; tentatively, D is TRBD1 (5 bases). Trimming shortened V by 5 bases and J by 4 bases, and 9 bases separated the two germline ends. The CDR3 covers 13 residues.

This clone was counted between two and nine times. The rearrangement joins TRBV13 to TRBJ2-7; a weak D match, TRBD1 (6 bases). With 6 bases removed from V and 5 bases from J, the gap between germline ends came to 11 bases. Germline V CDR1 and CDR2: PRHDT, FYEKMQ (reference sequence). The CDR3 is 12 residues long. The CDR3 here is CASRTGQNEQYF. CDR3 nucleotides: TGTGCCAGCAGAACCGGACAGAACGAGCAGTACTTC.

The chain couples TRBV20-1 to TRBJ2-7; D is perhaps TRBD1 (6 bases). The CDR3 sequence is 11 residues long. Looked up from germline, CDR1 is DFQATT and CDR2 is SNEGSKA (reference sequence). Trimming took 0 bases from V and 13 from J, leaving 13 bases between them. Here the CDR3 DNA reads TGCAGTGCTAGAGATGGCAGGGGAGAATACTTC. Encoded protein: CSARDGRGEYF.

The chain is built from TRBV24-1 and TRBJ2-1, with 9 bases identical to TRBD1. CDR3 length: 18 amino acids. V shed 4 bases, J shed 6 bases, and the junction held 15 bases outside the gene matches. Per germline, CDR1 KGHDR and CDR2 SFDVKD. The CDR3 protein is CATSEAPNRGQRPNEQFF. As DNA, the CDR3 is TGTGCCACCAGTGAGGCCCCTAACAGGGGGCAACGCCCCAATGAGCAGTTCTTC.

The V and J genes are TRBV7-2 and TRBJ2-7, with 10 bases matching TRBD2. Germline-derived CDR1 and CDR2 are SGHTA and FQGNSA. Unmatched junction bases numbered 11, after V lost 5 bases and J lost 4 bases. The CDR3 sequence is 16 residues long. DNA of the CDR3: TGTGCCAGCAGCATCCAAGCGGGGGGGCGTGAGTACGAGCAGTACTTC. As protein: CASSIQAGGREYEQYF.